One sample yielded the 16 T cell receptor beta chains listed below, sequenced in a study of T cell responses to AZD1222 COVID-19 vaccine. Produced via immunoSEQ multiplex PCR; TCRdb's table is partial and in-frame only. The data show under 140,000 clones, approximately 92% seen once. This specimen consisted of peripheral blood, obtained 28 days after the second AZD1222 dose. The source of these receptors is an adult who received the AZD1222 COVID-19 vaccine.

V usage is TRBV12-3 or TRBV12-4 and J usage is TRBJ1-5; 9 positions agree with TRBD1. The CDR3 is 13 amino acids. After removal of 6 bases from V and 3 bases from J, the junction contained 0 bases not matched to a gene. CDR3 loop: CASRQGANQPQHF. In DNA, the CDR3 is TGTGCCAGCAGACAGGGGGCCAATCAGCCCCAGCATTTT.

This clone was counted a single time. This rearrangement joins TRBV4-2 to TRBJ2-5; 13 bases are a match to TRBD2. This CDR3 comprises 18 residues. J lost 4 bases, V lost 0 bases, and 8 bases had no gene match. Germline CDR1 and CDR2: LGHNA and YNFKEQ. CDR3 coding DNA: TGTGCCAGCAGCCAAGATTTCGGACTAGCGGGGGCGGGAGAGACCCAGTACTTC. This encodes CASSQDFGLAGAGETQYF.

This clone was recorded once. V and J are TRBV6-5 and TRBJ1-1; unclear D gene. CDR1 and CDR2 from the germline V gene are MNHEY and SVGAGI. This CDR3 has 10 amino acids. V was cut by 8 bases and J by 11 bases, with 12 bases left in between. The CDR3 here is CASHTDRAFF. CDR3 nucleotides: TGTGCCAGCCACACGGATCGGGCTTTCTTT.

J is TRBJ2-2 and V is TRBV30; D call uncertain. V lost 0 bases and J 7 bases, leaving 6 bases between the germline ends. The V gene's germline CDR1 is GTSNPN and CDR2 SVGIG (reference sequence). This CDR3 region has 12 residues. This CDR3 reads CAWSVRSGELFF. CDR3 in DNA: TGTGCCTGGAGTGTACGTAGCGGGGAGCTGTTTTTT.

The chain carries TRBV18 and TRBJ1-2; 9 bases align to TRBD1. The J segment lost 2 bases and the V segment lost 0 bases, leaving 13 bases of the junction unmatched. Germline V lookup: CDR1 KGHSH, CDR2 LQKENI. CDR3 length: 19 residues. CDR3 loop: CASSPPGQGPLPPNYGYTF. CDR3 sequence (DNA): TGTGCCAGCTCACCACCGGGACAGGGTCCTCTTCCCCCGAACTATGGCTACACCTTC.

This chain joins TRBV6-5 and TRBJ2-1; 13 nucleotides match TRBD2. After removal of 6 bases from V and 14 bases from J, the junction contained 13 bases not matched to a gene. The CDR3 is made up of 15 amino acids. CDR1 MNHEY and CDR2 SVGAGI come from the germline V gene. The CDR3 sequence: CASSLGLAGATGKFF. The CDR3 DNA follows: TGTGCCAGCAGCCTCGGACTAGCGGGGGCCACCGGGAAGTTCTTC.

J is TRBJ2-5 and V is TRBV29-1, with a possible D match to TRBD1 (6 bases). The germline V and J ends were trimmed by 7 bases and 3 bases, with 15 bases remaining between them. Germline CDR1 reads SQVTM; CDR2 reads ANQGSEA. This CDR3 has 13 amino acids. CDR3 DNA: TGCAGCGCCGACCCGGACAGAGAAGAGACCCAGTACTTC. Translated: CSADPDREETQYF.

This clone was counted between two and nine times. A read error may produce the germline difference seen at one junction end. V usage is TRBV7-7 and J usage is TRBJ2-5, with no clear D. Germline CDR1 SSHAT, CDR2 FNYEAQ (reference sequence). The CDR3 covers 13 residues. The CDR3 DNA reads TGTGCTAGCAGCTTAGGCCCAGAAGAGACCCAGTACTTC. Its protein product is CASSLGPEETQYF.

The J gene is TRBJ1-5, the V gene TRBV2, with D unclear. The germline CDR1 and CDR2 sequences are SNHLY and FYNNEI. The CDR3 length is 15 residues. V shed 4 bases and J shed 7 bases, with 17 bases lying between them. CDR3 amino acids: CASSVNSALEQPQHF. As DNA, the CDR3 is TGTGCCAGCAGTGTTAACAGCGCCCTGGAGCAGCCCCAGCATTTT.

V usage is TRBV7-2 and J usage is TRBJ2-7, with TRBD2 matching 7 bases. Germline V lookup: CDR1 SGHTA, CDR2 FQGNSA. J lost 6 bases, V lost 5 bases, and 10 bases had no gene match. The CDR3 is made up of 14 amino acids. The DNA for the CDR3 is TGTGCCAGCAGCCCGACTGGGGGAGGGGTCGAGCAGTACTTC. Protein product: CASSPTGGGVEQYF.

This clone was seen just once. The rearrangement links TRBV7-2 to TRBJ2-7, with TRBD1 as a possible D gene (6 bases). From germline, CDR1 is SGHTA and CDR2 FQGNSA. V lost 1 base and J lost 3, with 22 bases in between. This CDR3 has 18 amino acids. CDR3 DNA: TGTGCCAGCAGCTTAGTTCCCCCCGGCAGGGGCCACCTCTACGAGCAGTACTTC. Protein product: CASSLVPPGRGHLYEQYF. Based on the CDR3 plus reference TRBV7-2 and TRBJ2-7, the full variable domain is GAGVSQSPSNKVTEKGKDVELRCDPISGHTALYWYRQSLGQGLEFLIYFQGNSAPDKSGLPSDRFSAERTGGSVSTLTIQRTQQEDSAVYLCASSLVPPGRGHLYEQYFGPGTRLTVT.

V gene TRBV5-4 combines with J gene TRBJ2-7; the D gene is possibly TRBD1 (5 bases). CDR3 length: 13 residues. Germline values: CDR1 SGHNT, CDR2 YYREEE (reference sequence). Trimming took 4 bases from V and 3 from J, leaving 11 bases between them. Here the CDR3 reads CASSLWTNYEQYF. In DNA, the CDR3 is TGTGCCAGCAGCCTGTGGACAAACTACGAGCAGTACTTC.

This clone appeared once. J is TRBJ1-2 and V is TRBV18, with 11 bases aligning to TRBD1. This CDR3 is built from 16 residues. Germline V lookup: CDR1 KGHSH, CDR2 LQKENI. V gave up 5 bases and J gave up 4 bases; unmatched junction bases: 9. The CDR3, as DNA: TGTGCCAGCTCATCGGCCGGGACAGGGGGTCCCTATGGCTACACCTTC. It encodes CASSSAGTGGPYGYTF.

This clone showed up just a few times. The V and J genes are TRBV9 and TRBJ1-1; D is unresolved. Trimming removed 3 bases at V and 0 bases at J, with 12 bases between. CDR1 SGDLS and CDR2 YYNGEE come from the germline V gene. The CDR3 has 15 amino acids. CDR3 protein: CASSATGGMNTEAFF. CDR3 nucleotides: TGTGCCAGCAGCGCAACTGGTGGGATGAACACTGAAGCTTTCTTT.

On this clone itself: The sample carries other DNA sequences with the same CDR3. J is TRBJ1-6 and V is TRBV7-9; D gene uncertain. The V gene lost 1 base and the J gene lost 4 bases, with 5 bases spanning the gap. CDR1 and CDR2 (germline): SEHNR, FQNEAQ (reference sequence). The CDR3 has 14 amino acids. In DNA form, the CDR3 reads TGTGCCAGCAGCTTAGAACAATATAATTCACCCCTCCACTTT. This encodes CASSLEQYNSPLHF.

This chain connects TRBV19 to TRBJ1-2; tentative D call: TRBD1 (6 bases). The CDR3 length is 14 residues. CDR1 LNHDA and CDR2 SQIVND come from the germline V gene (reference sequence). Trimming pared 9 bases from V and 0 bases from J, leaving 14 bases between. For the CDR3, the DNA is TGTGCCAGCAAGAGGACAGCGACTAACTATGGCTACACCTTC. Protein product: CASKRTATNYGYTF. The entire variable domain, with the rest obtained from reference TRBV19 and TRBJ1-2, is as follows: DGGITQSPKYLFRKEGQNVTLSCEQNLNHDAMYWYRQDPGQGLRLIYYSQIVNDFQKGDIAEGYSVSREKKESFPLTVTSAQKNPTAFYLCASKRTATNYGYTFGSGTRLTVV.